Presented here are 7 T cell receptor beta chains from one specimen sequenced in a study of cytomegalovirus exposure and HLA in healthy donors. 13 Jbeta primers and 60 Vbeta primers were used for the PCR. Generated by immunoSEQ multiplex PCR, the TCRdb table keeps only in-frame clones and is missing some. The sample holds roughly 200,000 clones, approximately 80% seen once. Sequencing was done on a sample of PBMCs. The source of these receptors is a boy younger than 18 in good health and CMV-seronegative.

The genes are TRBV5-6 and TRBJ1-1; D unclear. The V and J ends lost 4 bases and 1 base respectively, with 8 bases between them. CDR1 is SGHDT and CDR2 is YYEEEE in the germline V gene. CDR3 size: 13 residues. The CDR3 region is CASSPAGNTEAFF. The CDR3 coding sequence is TGTGCCAGCAGCCCGGCGGGGAACACTGAAGCTTTCTTT.

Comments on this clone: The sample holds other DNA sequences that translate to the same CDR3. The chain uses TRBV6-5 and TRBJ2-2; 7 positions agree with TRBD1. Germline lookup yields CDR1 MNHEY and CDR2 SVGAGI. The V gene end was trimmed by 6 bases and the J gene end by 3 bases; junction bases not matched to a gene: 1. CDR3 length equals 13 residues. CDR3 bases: TGTGCCAGCAGCGGACAGGACACCGGGGAGCTGTTTTTT. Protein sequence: CASSGQDTGELFF.

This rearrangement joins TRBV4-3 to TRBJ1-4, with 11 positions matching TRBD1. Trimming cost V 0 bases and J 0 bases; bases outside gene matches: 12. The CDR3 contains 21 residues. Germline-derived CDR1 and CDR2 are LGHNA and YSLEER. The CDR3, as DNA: TGCGCCAGCAGCCAAGAAAAACTGGACAGGGGGCCGTGGACAACTAATGAAAAACTGTTTTTT. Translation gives CASSQEKLDRGPWTTNEKLFF.

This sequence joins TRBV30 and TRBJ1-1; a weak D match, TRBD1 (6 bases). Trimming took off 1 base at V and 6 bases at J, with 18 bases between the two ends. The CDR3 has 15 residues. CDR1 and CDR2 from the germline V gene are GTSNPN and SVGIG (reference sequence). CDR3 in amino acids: CAWSGGQGIRAEAFF. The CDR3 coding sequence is TGTGCCTGGAGTGGAGGGCAGGGGATTAGGGCTGAAGCTTTCTTT.

In DNA form, the CDR3 reads TGTGCCAGCAGTTACAGGGAGGTCGCCGGGGAGCTGTTTTTT. This translates into CASSYREVAGELFF. The genes are TRBV6-6 and TRBJ2-2, with D maybe TRBD2 (6 bases). Trimming removed 2 bases at V and 6 bases at J, with 10 bases between. The CDR3 is made up of 14 amino acids. The germline V gene encodes CDR1 MNHNY and CDR2 SVGAGI (reference sequence).

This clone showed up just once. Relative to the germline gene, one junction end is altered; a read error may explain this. CDR3 coding DNA: TGCGCTACATCTAGCGGAACTTGGGGGGACATTCAGTACTTC. Translated: CATSSGTWGDIQYF. This chain connects TRBV27 to TRBJ2-4; 7 bases map to TRBD2. In germline, CDR1 is MNHEY, CDR2 SMNVEV (reference sequence). This CDR3 has 14 amino acids.

In DNA, the CDR3 is TGTGCCAGCTCACTCCCCGGACAGTTCAACACTGAAGCTTTCTTT. Translating gives CASSLPGQFNTEAFF. This chain joins TRBV18 and TRBJ1-1; D is perhaps TRBD1 (6 bases). Per germline, CDR1 KGHSH and CDR2 LQKENI. This CDR3 region has 15 residues. V was cut by 4 bases and J by 2 bases, with 14 bases left in between.